This T cell receptor (beta chain) emerged from a study of blood T cell repertoires in COVID-19. This CDR3 contains 16 residues. V shed 0 bases, J shed 6 bases, and the junction held 8 bases outside the gene matches. CDR1 and CDR2 (germline): LGHNA, YSLEER. The repertoire was sequenced with immunoSEQ multiplex PCR; TCRdb's copy has only in-frame clones and lacks some. In the table there are about 260,000 clones, roughly 80% of which are singletons. This receptor was identified in a man aged 55 to 70 with acute or convalescent COVID-19. The sample taken for sequencing was peripheral blood. This chain uses TRBV4-3 with TRBJ2-1; 7 nucleotides align to TRBD2. The CDR3 bases are TGCGCCAGCAGCCAAGATTGGGGGGGGGTGAGCAATGAGCAGTTCTTC. Translating gives CASSQDWGGVSNEQFF.